This TCR beta chain was retrieved from a study of blood T cell repertoires in COVID-19 (dated by TCRdb to 2019 to 2021). At the level of the whole study: Samples from collaborators originated in the United States, Italy and Spain and spanned both the acute and convalescent phases of COVID-19. The prospective study material was composed of cDNA or gDNA derived from T cells, B-cell-depleted T cells, or PBMCs. The dataset comprised deeply sampled blood TCRbeta repertoires from subjects exposed to, actively infected with, or recovered from COVID-19. A freely available public database, intended as a resource for researchers studying the immune response to SARS-CoV-2, is where the repertoires were released. The samples were drawn from two sources: the first 160 participants of the ongoing ImmuneRACE study, and 1,000 to 1,500 subjects contributed by 6 global collaborators. Nearly every sample came with metadata listing a de-identified subject ID, COVID-19 status, age in years and sex. Where HLA class I and class II types were available, the types were taken from metadata supplied by the sample provider, not from assay-based typing.

Counted from cysteine to phenylalanine, this CDR3 has 16 amino acids. Kept here is only the CDR3 DNA, which spans 48 bases and is read in frame from base 1. V has 6 bases trimmed and J has 2 bases trimmed; junction bases matching no gene number 15. CDR1 and CDR2 were assigned from the germline V gene as SQVTM and ANQGSEA. The investigation overall reported the following: The amount of clinical and demographic metadata varied by source and participant and was provided uncurated.

TCRbeta CDR3 regions were amplified from genomic DNA using the immunoSEQ Assay, a bias-controlled multiplex PCR. Per the source publication's procedure: The number of nucleated cells in each sample was estimated by amplification of reference gene primers within the assay. Sequence reads were collapsed and filtered to measure the absolute abundance of every unique TCRbeta CDR3 rearrangement. For each sample, productive Simpson clonality was calculated by taking the square root of Simpson's diversity index across productive rearrangements. In TCRdb, the immuneACCESS table is reduced to in-frame sequences with V and J assigned. These tables do not hold every clone; where another copy was compared, an unresolved V gene accounts for under half, and the others remain unexplained. The V and J calls and clone size come from that table; D and trimming were worked out from the DNA. Present in this sample are a few hundred thousand clones, less than 85% of which were seen just once. The ten largest clonotypes hold around 7.3% of the sample.

Collaborating institutions collected whole blood in K2EDTA tubes following their own protocols. Collaborator samples were shipped for TCRbeta analysis as frozen whole blood, isolated PBMCs, or DNA extracted from either sample type. This clone was seen a few times. It lacks a known antigen. No quality values exist for individual bases; no much larger clone is one base distant. In this chain, TRBV29-1 is recombined with TRBJ1-1, with 7 junctional bases fitting TRBD1. The TCR comes from a woman between 70 and 85 years old with acute or convalescent COVID-19. The material sequenced was peripheral blood. The CDR3 here reads CSVCLPRDSKNTEAFF. The DNA reads TGCAGCGTCTGCCTCCCCCGGGACAGCAAAAACACTGAAGCTTTCTTT.